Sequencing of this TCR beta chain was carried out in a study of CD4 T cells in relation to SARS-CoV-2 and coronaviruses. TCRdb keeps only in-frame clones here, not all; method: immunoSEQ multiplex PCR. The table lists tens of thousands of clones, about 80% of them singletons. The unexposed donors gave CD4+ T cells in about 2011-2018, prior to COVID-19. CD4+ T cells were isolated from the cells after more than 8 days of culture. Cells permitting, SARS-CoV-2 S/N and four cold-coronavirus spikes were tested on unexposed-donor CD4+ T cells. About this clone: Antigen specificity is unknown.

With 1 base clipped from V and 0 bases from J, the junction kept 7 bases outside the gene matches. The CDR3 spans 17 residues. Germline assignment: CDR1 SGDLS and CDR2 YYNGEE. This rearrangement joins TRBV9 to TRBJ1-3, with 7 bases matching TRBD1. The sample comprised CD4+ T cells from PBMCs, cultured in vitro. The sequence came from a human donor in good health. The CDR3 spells CASSVWDSGLSGNTIYF. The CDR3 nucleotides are TGTGCCAGCAGCGTATGGGACAGCGGCCTCTCTGGAAACACCATATATTTT. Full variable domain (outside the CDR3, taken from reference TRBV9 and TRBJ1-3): DSGVTQTPKHLITATGQRVTLRCSPRSGDLSVYWYQQSLDQGLQFLIQYYNGEERAKGNILERFSAQQFPDLHSELNLSSLELGDSALYFCASSVWDSGLSGNTIYFGEGSWLTVV.